This is a list of T cell receptor beta chains from one sample in a study of PD-L1 blockade in urothelial cancer. Clones were sequenced by immunoSEQ multiplex PCR, and TCRdb holds only the in-frame ones, with some missing. Of about 51,000 clones in the sample, 70% to 90% were seen once. The source was PBMCs, collected around atezolizumab (anti-PD-L1) treatment. The source is a man aged 55 to 70 with urothelial cancer. Each CDR3 is given with its conserved first and last residue. Clone sizes are given selectively: once, few, many, or a class where the clone is expanded.

CDR3: CASSLAGGITEAFF; size: -; V: TRBV5-8; J: TRBJ1-1
CDR3: CAITGTGGDYEQFF; size: -; V: TRBV10-3; J: TRBJ2-1
CDR3: CASSSRTGGEKLFF; size: -; V: TRBV19; J: TRBJ1-4
CDR3: CAGQGVLGTGELFF; size: -; V: TRBV19; J: TRBJ2-2
CDR3: CASSWSDPSGNTIYF; size: -; V: TRBV5-1; J: TRBJ1-3
CDR3: CASSLERTTGSAGYGYTF; size: -; V: TRBV5-1; J: TRBJ1-2
CDR3: CASSQVGQSYEQYF; size: few; V: TRBV4-2; J: TRBJ2-7
CDR3: CASSPDTGELFF; size: -; V: TRBV2; J: TRBJ2-2
CDR3: CASSGLLAGVLRDNEQFF; size: -; V: TRBV2; J: TRBJ2-1
CDR3: CASSLGLSREVQYF; size: -; V: TRBV5-1; J: TRBJ2-7
CDR3: CASSSPARRGILTYNSPLHF; size: -; V: TRBV19; J: TRBJ1-6
CDR3: CASSGQNRAVSGYTF; size: -; V: TRBV7-9; J: TRBJ1-2
CDR3: CASSAGYEQYF; size: -; V: TRBV2; J: TRBJ2-7
CDR3: CASSLHPGTGGEQYF; size: -; V: TRBV27; J: TRBJ2-7
CDR3: CASSYGGLGSYEQYF; size: -; V: TRBV6-5; J: TRBJ2-7
CDR3: CASRSSFEQYF; size: -; V: TRBV27; J: TRBJ2-7
CDR3: CATSSRGGLAYEQYF; size: -; V: TRBV15; J: TRBJ2-7